This T cell receptor (beta chain) comes out of a study of neoadjuvant anti-PD-1 for oral cavity cancer. On the study more broadly: Most patients had three to four biweekly doses of 3 mg/kg nivolumab before resection. Non-progressing patients received a fourth nivolumab dose near day 43, then surgery on days 50-56.

Six replicates per PBMC sample, mostly from 480 ng of genomic DNA. Libraries were prepared by immunoSEQ multiplex PCR; TCRdb keeps only in-frame clonotypes and omits some of them. The table lists about 42,000 clones, around 79% of them singletons. Germline CDR1 LNHNV, CDR2 YYDKDF (reference sequence). V was trimmed by 0 bases and J by 11 bases, leaving 25 bases between them. CDR3 length: 17 amino acids. Stated time point: after neoadjuvant nivolumab, at surgical resection. Patients were newly diagnosed with stage II-IVA oral cavity squamous cell carcinoma without prior systemic or radiation treatment.

Sequencing used PBMCs, obtained after nivolumab (anti-PD-1) treatment. The clonotype comes from a person between 40 and 80 years old with oral cavity squamous cell carcinoma. The gene calls are TRBV15 and TRBJ1-1; D remains ambiguous. The CDR3 DNA reads as TGTGCCACCAGCAGAGATTTTATCTCCCTCGCGGGGAGGTCGGCTTTCTTT. It yields the protein CATSRDFISLAGRSAFF.